This T cell receptor beta chain was identified during a study of blood T cell repertoires in COVID-19. The CDR3 loop spans 13 amino acids. Trimming stripped 1 base from V and 9 bases from J, with 12 bases between. Germline V gene sequence: CDR1 LGHDT, CDR2 YNNKEL (reference sequence). In the study's own analysis: Reference gene primer amplification yielded estimated nucleated cell counts. The protocol was immunoSEQ multiplex PCR, while the TCRdb copy is restricted to in-frame clones and leaves out a portion. D and trimming were read from the DNA, whereas the V and J calls and clone size are those reported in that table. The sample holds roughly 190,000 clones; around 76% are singletons and the top ten take about 17%. Individuals drawn from approximately 22 US areas were about 18 to 95 years old. Assignments of participants to cohorts depended upon their own reported clinical history.

The gene calls are TRBV3-1 (or the pseudogene TRBV3-2) and TRBJ1-2; D not resolved. The receptor comes from a woman aged 45-59 years with acute COVID-19. Sequencing was performed on PBMCs or T cells enriched from blood (not recorded which). The CDR3 is CASSQGTSSRYTF. The DNA for the CDR3 is TGTGCCAGCAGCCAAGGGACTTCTTCGCGCTACACCTTC.